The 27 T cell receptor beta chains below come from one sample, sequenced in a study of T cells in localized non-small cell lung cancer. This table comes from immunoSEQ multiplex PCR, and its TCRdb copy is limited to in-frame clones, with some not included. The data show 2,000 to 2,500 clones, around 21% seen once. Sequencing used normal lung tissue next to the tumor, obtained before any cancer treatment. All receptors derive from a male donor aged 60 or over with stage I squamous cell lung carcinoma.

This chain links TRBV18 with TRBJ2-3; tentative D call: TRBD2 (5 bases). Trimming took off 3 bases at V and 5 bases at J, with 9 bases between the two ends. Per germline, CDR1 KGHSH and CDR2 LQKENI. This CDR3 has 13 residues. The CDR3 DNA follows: TGTGCCAGCTCACCCCGGGCGGGAGATACGCAGTATTTT. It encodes CASSPRAGDTQYF.

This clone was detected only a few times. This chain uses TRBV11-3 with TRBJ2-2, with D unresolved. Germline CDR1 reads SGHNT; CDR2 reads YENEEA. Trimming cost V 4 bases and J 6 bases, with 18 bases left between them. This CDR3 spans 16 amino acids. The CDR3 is CASSWTLDSPSGELFF. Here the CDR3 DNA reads TGTGCCAGCAGCTGGACCCTTGACTCCCCATCCGGGGAGCTGTTTTTT.

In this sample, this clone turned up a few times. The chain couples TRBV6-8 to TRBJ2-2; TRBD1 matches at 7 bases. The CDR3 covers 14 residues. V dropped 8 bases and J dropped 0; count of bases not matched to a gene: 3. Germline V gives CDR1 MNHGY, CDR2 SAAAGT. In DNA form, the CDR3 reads TGTGCCAGCGGGGACAGTACGAACACCGGGGAGCTGTTTTTT. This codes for CASGDSTNTGELFF.

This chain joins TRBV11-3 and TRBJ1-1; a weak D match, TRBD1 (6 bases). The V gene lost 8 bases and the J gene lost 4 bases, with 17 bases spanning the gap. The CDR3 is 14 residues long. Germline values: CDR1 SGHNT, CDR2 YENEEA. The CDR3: CASCPGGACTEAFF. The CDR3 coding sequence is TGTGCCAGCTGCCCGGGGGGGGCGTGCACTGAAGCTTTCTTT. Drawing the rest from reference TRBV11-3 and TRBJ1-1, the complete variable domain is EAGVVQSPRYKIIEKKQPVAFWCNPISGHNTLYWYLQNLGQGPELLIRYENEEAVDDSQLPKDRFSAERLKGVDSTLKIQPAELGDSAVYLCASCPGGACTEAFFGQGTRLTVV.

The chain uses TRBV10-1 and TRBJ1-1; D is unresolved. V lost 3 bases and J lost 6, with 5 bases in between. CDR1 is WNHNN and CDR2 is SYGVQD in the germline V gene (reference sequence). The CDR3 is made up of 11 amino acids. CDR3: CASSDLAEAFF. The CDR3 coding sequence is TGCGCCAGCAGTGACCTGGCTGAAGCTTTCTTT.

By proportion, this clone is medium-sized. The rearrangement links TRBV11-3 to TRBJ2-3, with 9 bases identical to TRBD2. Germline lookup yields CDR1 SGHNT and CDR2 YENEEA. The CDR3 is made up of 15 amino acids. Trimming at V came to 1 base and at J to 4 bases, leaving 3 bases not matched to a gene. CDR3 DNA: TGTGCCAGCAGCTTAGGGCGCGGGGGGGCAGATACGCAGTATTTT. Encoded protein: CASSLGRGGADTQYF.

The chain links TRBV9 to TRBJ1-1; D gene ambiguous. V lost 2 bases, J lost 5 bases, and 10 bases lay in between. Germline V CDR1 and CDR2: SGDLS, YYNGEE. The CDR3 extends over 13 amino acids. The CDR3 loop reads CASSVWGGTEAFF. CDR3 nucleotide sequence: TGTGCCAGCAGCGTGTGGGGTGGGACTGAAGCTTTCTTT.

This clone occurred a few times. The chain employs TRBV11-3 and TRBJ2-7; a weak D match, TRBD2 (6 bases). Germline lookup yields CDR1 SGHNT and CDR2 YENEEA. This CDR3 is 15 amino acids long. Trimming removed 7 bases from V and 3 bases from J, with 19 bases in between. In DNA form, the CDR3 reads TGTGCCAGCACCAAAGCGGCGGGACGGAACTACGAGCAGTACTTC. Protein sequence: CASTKAAGRNYEQYF.

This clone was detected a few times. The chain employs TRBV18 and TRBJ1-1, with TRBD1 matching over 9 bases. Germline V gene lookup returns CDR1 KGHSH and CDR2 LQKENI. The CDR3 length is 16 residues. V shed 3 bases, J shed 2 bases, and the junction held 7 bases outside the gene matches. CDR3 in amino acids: CASSPQLTGGNTEAFF. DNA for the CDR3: TGTGCCAGCTCACCCCAGCTGACAGGGGGTAACACTGAAGCTTTCTTT.

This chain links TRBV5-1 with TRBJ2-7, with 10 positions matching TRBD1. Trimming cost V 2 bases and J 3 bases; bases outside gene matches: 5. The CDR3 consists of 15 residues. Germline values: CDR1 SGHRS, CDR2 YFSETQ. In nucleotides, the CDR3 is TGCGCCAGCAGCTTCTCGGGGACAGGGGACTACGAGCAGTACTTC. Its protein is CASSFSGTGDYEQYF.

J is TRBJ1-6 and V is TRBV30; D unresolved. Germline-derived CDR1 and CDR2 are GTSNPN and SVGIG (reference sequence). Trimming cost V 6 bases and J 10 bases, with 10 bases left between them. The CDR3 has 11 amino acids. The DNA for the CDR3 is TGTGCCTGTTTGGCGGGATCACCCCTCCACTTT. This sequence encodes CACLAGSPLHF.

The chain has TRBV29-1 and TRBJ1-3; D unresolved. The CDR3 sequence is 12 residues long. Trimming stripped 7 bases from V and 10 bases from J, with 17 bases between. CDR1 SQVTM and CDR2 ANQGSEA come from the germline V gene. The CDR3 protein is CSALETGGTIYF. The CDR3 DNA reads TGCAGCGCCCTCGAGACGGGAGGGACCATATATTTT.

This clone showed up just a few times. CDR3 coding DNA: TGTGCCAGCAGTCGGATGGGGCTGGACACTGAAGCTTTCTTT. The encoded protein is CASSRMGLDTEAFF. The chain combines TRBV11-3 with TRBJ1-1, with D perhaps TRBD1 (5 bases). CDR1 and CDR2 from the germline V gene are SGHNT and YENEEA. The V and J ends lost 6 bases and 3 bases respectively, with 14 bases between them. This CDR3 region has 14 residues.

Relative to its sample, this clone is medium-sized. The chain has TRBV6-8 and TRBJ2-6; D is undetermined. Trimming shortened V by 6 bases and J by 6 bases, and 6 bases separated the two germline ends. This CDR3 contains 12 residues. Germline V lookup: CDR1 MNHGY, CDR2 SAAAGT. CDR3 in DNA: TGTGCCAGCAGGTCCGTGGCCAACGTCCTGACTTTC. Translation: CASRSVANVLTF.

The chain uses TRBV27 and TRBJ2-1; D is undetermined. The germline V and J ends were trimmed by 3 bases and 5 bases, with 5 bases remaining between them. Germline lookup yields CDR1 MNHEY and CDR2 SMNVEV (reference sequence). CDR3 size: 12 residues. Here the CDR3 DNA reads TGTGCCAGCAGTTTTTATAACAATGAGCAGTTCTTC. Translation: CASSFYNNEQFF.

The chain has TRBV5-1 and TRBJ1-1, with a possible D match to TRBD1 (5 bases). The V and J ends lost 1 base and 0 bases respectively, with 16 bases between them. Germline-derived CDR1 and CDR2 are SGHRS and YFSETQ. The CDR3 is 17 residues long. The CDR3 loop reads CASSLSGDGTMNTEAFF. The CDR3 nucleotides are TGCGCCAGCAGCTTGAGTGGGGACGGGACCATGAACACTGAAGCTTTCTTT.

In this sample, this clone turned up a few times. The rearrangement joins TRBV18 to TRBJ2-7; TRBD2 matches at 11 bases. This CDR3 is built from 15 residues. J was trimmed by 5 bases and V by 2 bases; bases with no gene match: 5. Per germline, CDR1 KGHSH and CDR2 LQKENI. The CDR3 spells CASSPNELAGDEQYF. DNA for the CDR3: TGTGCCAGCTCACCAAATGAACTAGCGGGAGACGAGCAGTACTTC.

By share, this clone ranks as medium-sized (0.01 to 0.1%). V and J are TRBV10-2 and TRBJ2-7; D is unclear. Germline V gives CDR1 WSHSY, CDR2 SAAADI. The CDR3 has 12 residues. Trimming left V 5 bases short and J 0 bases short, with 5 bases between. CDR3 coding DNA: TGCGCCAGCAGTTCGGACTCCTACGAGCAGTACTTC. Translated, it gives CASSSDSYEQYF.

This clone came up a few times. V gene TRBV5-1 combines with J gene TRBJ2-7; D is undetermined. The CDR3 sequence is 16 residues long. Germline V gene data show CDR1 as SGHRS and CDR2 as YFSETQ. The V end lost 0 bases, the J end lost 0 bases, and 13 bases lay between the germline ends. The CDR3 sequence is CASSLGQAFFSYEQYF. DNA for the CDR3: TGCGCCAGCAGCTTGGGTCAGGCCTTTTTCTCCTACGAGCAGTACTTC.

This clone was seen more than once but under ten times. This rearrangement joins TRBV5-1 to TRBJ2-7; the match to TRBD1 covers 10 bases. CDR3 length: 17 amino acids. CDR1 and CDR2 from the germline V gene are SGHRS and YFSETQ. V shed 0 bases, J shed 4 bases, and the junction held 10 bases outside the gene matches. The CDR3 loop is CASSLEAGRQGAYEQYF. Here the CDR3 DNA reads TGCGCCAGCAGCTTGGAGGCCGGGCGACAGGGGGCGTACGAGCAGTACTTC.

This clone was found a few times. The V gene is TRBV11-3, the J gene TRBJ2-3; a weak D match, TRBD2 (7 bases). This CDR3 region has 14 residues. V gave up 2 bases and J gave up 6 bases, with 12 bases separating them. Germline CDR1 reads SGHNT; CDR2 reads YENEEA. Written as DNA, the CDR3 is TGTGCCAGCAGCTTACTAGGGGGGGCCGATACGCAGTATTTT. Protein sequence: CASSLLGGADTQYF.

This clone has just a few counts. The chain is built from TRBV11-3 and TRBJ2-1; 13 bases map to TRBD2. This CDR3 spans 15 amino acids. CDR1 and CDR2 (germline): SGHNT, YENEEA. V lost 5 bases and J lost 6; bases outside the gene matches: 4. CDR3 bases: TGTGCCAGCAGCACACTAGCGGGGGGGCTCAATGAGCAGTTCTTC. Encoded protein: CASSTLAGGLNEQFF. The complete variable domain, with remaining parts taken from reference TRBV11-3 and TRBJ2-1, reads EAGVVQSPRYKIIEKKQPVAFWCNPISGHNTLYWYLQNLGQGPELLIRYENEEAVDDSQLPKDRFSAERLKGVDSTLKIQPAELGDSAVYLCASSTLAGGLNEQFFGPGTRLTVL.

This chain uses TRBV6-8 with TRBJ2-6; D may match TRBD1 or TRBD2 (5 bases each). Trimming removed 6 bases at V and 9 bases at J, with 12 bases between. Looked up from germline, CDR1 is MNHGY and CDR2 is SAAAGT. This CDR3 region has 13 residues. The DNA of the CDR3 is TGTGCCAGCAGACTAGGGGTTTTCAACGTCCTGACTTTC. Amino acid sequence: CASRLGVFNVLTF.

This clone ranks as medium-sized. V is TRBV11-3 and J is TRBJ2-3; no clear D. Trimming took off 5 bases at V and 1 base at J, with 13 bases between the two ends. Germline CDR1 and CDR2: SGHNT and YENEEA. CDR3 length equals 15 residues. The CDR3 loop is CASSPFRTGTDTQYF. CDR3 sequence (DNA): TGTGCCAGCAGCCCCTTCCGTACGGGCACAGATACGCAGTATTTT.

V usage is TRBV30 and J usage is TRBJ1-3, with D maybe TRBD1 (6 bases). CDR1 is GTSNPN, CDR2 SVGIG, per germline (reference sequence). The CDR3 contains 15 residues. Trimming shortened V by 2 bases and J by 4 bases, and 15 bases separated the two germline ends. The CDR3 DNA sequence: TGTGCCTGGAGTCCAGGGGACCTTAGAGGAAACACCATATATTTT. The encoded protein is CAWSPGDLRGNTIYF.

For the CDR3, the DNA is TGCAGCGTTGAAATGGCATCCATTCGGGAAATCTATGGCTACACCTTC. This codes for CSVEMASIREIYGYTF. The J gene is TRBJ1-2, the V gene TRBV29-1; D unclear. Germline CDR1 reads SQVTM; CDR2 reads ANQGSEA. The CDR3 spans 16 residues. V dropped 2 bases and J dropped 4 bases, with 20 bases sitting between them.

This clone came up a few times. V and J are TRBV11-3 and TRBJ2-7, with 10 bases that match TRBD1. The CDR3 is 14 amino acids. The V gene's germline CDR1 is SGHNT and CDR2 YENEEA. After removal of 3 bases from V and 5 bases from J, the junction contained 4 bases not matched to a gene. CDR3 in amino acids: CASSLDRGIHEQYF. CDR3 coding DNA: TGTGCCAGCAGCTTGGACAGGGGGATTCACGAGCAGTACTTC.